In its sample, the clone carrying this T cell receptor beta chain was seen a few times. What it recognizes is unknown. This sample is part of a study of read filtering for tumor transcriptome and immune sequencing. Study overall: Among patients, 17 to 20 were male and approximately 15 female, aged about 47 to 80 (mean about 71). After DNase treatment, RNA was made into whole-transcriptome libraries.

The library was built from roughly 400 ng RNA with molecular barcoded adaptors for alpha/delta and beta/gamma chains. TCRdb processed the reads anew with MiXCR; each CDR3 protein has one entry. The sample records around 130,000 distinct CDR3 sequences, about 12% being singletons. At the time of active disease, bone marrow was collected from every patient. Study findings and constraints: In IR-seq, single-read clonotypes were around 85% of clonotypes but around 3.4% of reads.

This CDR3 comprises 17 residues. CDR1 and CDR2 from the germline V gene are SQVTM and ANQGSEA. The V end lost 4 bases, the J end lost 1 base, and 20 bases lay between the germline ends. Source material: a population of CD138-negative cells sorted from bone marrow. This chain links TRBV29-1 with TRBJ1-5; the D is unclear. This sequence was found in a donor at least 40 years old with multiple myeloma. The CDR3 spells CSVVHPEGLASNQPQHF. The CDR3 bases are TGCAGCGTTGTACACCCAGAGGGCCTCGCGAGCAATCAGCCCCAGCATTTT.